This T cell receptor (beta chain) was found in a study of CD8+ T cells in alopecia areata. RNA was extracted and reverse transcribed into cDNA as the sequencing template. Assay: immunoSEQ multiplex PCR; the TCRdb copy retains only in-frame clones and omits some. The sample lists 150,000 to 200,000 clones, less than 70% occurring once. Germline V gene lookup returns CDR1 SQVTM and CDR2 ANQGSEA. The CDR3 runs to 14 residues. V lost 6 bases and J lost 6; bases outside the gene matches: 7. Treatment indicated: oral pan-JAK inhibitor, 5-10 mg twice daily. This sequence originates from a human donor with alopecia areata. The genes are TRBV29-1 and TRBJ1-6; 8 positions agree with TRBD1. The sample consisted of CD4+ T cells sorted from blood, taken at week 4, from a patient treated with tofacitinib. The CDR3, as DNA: TGCAGCGTGGGAGAACAGGGGGGTAATTCACCCCTCCACTTT. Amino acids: CSVGEQGGNSPLHF.